This T cell receptor beta chain stems from a study of T cells after yellow fever vaccination. Study-wide background: Each low-cell-number fraction was prepared by means of SMART-Seq v4 Ultra Low Input. Study observations and caveats: Researchers report a weaker secondary response that nonetheless peaked faster, day 5 versus 15. Relatively few clonotypes were ones that appeared in both CD4 and CD8 compartments.

The study made its TCR cDNA through 5'RACE template switching. That step introduced a universal primer site along with UMIs. TCRdb ran MiXCR on the 5' RACE reads and lists one entry per CDR3 protein. The sample lists under 600,000 distinct CDR3 sequences, roughly 14% occurring once. This clonotype was counted between two and nine times. Its target is not known. CDR3 size: 17 residues. CDR1 and CDR2 (germline): SGDLS, YYNGEE. Trimming cost V 3 bases and J 0 bases, with 13 bases left between them. This chain connects TRBV9 to TRBJ1-6; D possibly corresponds to TRBD1 (6 bases). This material consisted of PBMCs, taken on the day of the yellow fever booster vaccination. This receptor was taken from a man aged 30 to 45 who received the YFV17D yellow fever vaccine. CDR3 loop: CASSAQGRGSYNSPLHF. CDR3 bases: TGTGCCAGCAGCGCCCAGGGGAGAGGCTCCTATAATTCACCCCTCCACTTT.